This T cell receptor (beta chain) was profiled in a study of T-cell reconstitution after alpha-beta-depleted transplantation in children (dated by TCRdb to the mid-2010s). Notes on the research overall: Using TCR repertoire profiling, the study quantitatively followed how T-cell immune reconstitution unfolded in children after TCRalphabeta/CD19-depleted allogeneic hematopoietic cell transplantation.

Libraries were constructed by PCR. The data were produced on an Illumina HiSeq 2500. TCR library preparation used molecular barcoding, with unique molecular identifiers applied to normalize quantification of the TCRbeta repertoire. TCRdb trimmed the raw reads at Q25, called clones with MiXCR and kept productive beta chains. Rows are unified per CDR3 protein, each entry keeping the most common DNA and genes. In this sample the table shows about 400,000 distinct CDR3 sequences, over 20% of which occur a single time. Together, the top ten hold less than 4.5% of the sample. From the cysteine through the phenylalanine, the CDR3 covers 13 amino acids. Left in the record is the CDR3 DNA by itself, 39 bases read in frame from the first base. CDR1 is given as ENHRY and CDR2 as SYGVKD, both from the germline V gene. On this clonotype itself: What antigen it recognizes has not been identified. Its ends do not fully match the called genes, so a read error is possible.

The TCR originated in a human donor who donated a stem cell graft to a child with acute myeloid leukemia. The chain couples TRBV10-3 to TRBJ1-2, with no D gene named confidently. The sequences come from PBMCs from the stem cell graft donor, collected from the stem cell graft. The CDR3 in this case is CAISESESYDYTF. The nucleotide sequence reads TGTGCCATCAGTGAGTCAGAGTCGTATGACTACACCTTC.